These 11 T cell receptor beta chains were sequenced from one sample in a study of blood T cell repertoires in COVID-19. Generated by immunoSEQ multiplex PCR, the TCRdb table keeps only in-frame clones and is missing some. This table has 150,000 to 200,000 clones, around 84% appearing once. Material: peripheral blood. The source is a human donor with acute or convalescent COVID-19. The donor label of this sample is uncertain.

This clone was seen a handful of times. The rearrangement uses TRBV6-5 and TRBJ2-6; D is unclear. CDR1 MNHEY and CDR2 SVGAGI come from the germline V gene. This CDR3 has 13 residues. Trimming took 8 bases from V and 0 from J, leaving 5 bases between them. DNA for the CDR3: TGTGCCAGCCGGAGCTCTGGGGCCAACGTCCTGACTTTC. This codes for CASRSSGANVLTF.

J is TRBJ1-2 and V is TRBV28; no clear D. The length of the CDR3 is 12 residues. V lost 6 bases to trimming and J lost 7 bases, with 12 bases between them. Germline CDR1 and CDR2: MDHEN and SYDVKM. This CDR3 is CASRNSNFGYTF. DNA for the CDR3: TGTGCCAGCAGAAACAGTAATTTTGGCTACACCTTC.

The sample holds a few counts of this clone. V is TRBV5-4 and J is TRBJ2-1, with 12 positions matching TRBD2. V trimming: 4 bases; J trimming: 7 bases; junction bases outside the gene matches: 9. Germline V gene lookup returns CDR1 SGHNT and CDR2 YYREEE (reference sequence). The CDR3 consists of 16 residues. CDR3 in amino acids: CASSRASGGAINEQFF. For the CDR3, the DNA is TGTGCCAGCAGCCGCGCTAGCGGGGGGGCCATAAATGAGCAGTTCTTC.

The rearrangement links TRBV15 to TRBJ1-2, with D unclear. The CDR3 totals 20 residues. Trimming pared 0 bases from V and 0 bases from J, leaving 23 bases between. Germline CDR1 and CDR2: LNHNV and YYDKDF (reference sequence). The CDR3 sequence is CATSRERGYSSNKANYGYTF. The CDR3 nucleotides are TGTGCCACCAGCAGAGAGCGGGGATATTCTAGCAACAAGGCTAACTATGGCTACACCTTC. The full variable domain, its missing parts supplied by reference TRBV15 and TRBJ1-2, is DAMVIQNPRYQVTQFGKPVTLSCSQTLNHNVMYWYQQKSSQAPKLLFHYYDKDFNNEADTPDNFQSRRPNTSFCFLDIRSPGLGDTAMYLCATSRERGYSSNKANYGYTFGSGTRLTVV.

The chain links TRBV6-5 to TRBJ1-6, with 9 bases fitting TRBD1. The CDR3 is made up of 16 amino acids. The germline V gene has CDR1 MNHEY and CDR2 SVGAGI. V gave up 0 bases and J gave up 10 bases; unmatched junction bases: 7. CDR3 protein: CASSYSPGQGASPLHF. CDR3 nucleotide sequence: TGTGCCAGCAGTTACTCACCGGGACAGGGTGCGTCACCCCTCCACTTT.

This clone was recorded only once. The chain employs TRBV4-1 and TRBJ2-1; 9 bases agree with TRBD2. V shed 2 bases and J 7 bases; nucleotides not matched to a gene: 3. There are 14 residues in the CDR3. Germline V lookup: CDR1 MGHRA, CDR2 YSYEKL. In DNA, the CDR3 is TGCGCCAGCAGCCAACTAACTAGCGGGAATGAGCAGTTCTTC. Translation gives CASSQLTSGNEQFF.

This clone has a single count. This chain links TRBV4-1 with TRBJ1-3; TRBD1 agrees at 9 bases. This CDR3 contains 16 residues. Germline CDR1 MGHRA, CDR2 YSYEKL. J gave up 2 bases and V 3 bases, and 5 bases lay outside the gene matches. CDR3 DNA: TGCGCCAGCAGCCAGACCTGGACAGGGGCTGGAAACACCATATATTTT. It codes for CASSQTWTGAGNTIYF.

CDR3 loop: CASSLEGAKTRGEKLFF. The DNA of the CDR3 is TGTGCCAGCAGCTTGGAGGGGGCGAAAACCCGTGGGGAAAAACTGTTTTTT. The chain joins TRBV5-5 to TRBJ1-4; 7 nucleotides agree with TRBD1. With V trimmed by 0 bases and J by 8 bases, 13 bases remained unmatched. The CDR3 is made up of 17 amino acids. The germline CDR1 and CDR2 sequences are SGHKS and YYEKEE (reference sequence). Drawing the rest from reference TRBV5-5 and TRBJ1-4, the complete variable domain is DAGVTQSPTHLIKTRGQQVTLRCSPISGHKSVSWYQQVLGQGPQFIFQYYEKEERGRGNFPDRFSARQFPNYSSELNVNALLLGDSALYLCASSLEGAKTRGEKLFFGSGTQLSVL.

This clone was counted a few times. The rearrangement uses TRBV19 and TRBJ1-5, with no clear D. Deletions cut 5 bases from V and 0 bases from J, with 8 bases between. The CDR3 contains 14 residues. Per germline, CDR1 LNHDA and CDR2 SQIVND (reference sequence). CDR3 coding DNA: TGTGCCAGTAGTCGCTATTATAGCAATCAGCCCCAGCATTTT. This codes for CASSRYYSNQPQHF. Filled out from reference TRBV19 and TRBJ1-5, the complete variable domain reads DGGITQSPKYLFRKEGQNVTLSCEQNLNHDAMYWYRQDPGQGLRLIYYSQIVNDFQKGDIAEGYSVSREKKESFPLTVTSAQKNPTAFYLCASSRYYSNQPQHFGDGTRLSIL.

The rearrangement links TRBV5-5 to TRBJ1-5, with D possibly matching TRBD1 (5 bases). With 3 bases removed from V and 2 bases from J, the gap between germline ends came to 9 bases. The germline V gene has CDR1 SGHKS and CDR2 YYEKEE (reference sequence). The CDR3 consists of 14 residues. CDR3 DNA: TGTGCCAGCAGCTCCGGGGGAGGCAATCAGCCCCAGCATTTT. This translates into CASSSGGGNQPQHF.

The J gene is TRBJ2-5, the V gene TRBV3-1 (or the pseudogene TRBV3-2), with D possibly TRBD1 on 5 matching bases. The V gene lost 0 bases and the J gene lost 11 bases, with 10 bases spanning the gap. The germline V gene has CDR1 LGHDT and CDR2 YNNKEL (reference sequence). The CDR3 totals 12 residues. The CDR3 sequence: CASSQEDSAQYF. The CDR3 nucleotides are TGTGCCAGCAGCCAAGAAGACAGCGCACAGTACTTC.